This T cell receptor (beta chain) was found in a study of blood T cell repertoires in COVID-19. Cohort allocation depended upon clinical history that participants reported. Germline lookup yields CDR1 MNHEY and CDR2 SVGAGI. V shed 6 bases and J shed 8 bases, with 17 bases lying between them. This CDR3 contains 15 residues. Data came from immunoSEQ multiplex PCR; TCRdb stores just in-frame clones and leaves some out. The sample gives some 490,000 clones, about nine tenths of which show up once; approximately 8.3% is in the top ten. This clonotype was sampled from a woman in her sixties who had recovered from COVID-19. Material for sequencing was PBMCs or T cells enriched from blood (not recorded which). V is TRBV6-5 and J is TRBJ1-6; D is ambiguous. The CDR3 here is CASRAGGRGDSPLHF. The CDR3, as DNA: TGTGCCAGCAGGGCCGGTGGCAGAGGCGATTCACCCCTCCACTTT.